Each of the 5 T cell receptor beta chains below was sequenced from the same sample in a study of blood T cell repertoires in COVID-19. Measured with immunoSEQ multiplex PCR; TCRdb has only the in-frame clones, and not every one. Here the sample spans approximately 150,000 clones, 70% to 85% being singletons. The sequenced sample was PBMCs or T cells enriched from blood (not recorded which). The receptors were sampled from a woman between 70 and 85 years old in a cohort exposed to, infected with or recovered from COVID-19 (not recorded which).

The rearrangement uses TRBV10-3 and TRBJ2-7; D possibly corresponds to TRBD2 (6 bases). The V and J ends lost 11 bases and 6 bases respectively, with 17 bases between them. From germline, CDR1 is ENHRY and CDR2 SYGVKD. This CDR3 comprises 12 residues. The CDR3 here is CAGGVSLSEQYF. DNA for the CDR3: TGTGCCGGAGGGGTTTCCCTCTCCGAGCAGTACTTC.

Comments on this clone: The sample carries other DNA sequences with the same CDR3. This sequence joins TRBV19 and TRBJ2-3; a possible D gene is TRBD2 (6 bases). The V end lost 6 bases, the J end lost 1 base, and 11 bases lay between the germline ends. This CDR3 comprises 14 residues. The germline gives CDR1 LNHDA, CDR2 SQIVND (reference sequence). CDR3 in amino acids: CASSTSGGTDTQYF. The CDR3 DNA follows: TGTGCCAGTAGCACCTCGGGGGGCACAGATACGCAGTATTTT. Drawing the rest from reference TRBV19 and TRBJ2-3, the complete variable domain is DGGITQSPKYLFRKEGQNVTLSCEQNLNHDAMYWYRQDPGQGLRLIYYSQIVNDFQKGDIAEGYSVSREKKESFPLTVTSAQKNPTAFYLCASSTSGGTDTQYFGPGTRLTVL.

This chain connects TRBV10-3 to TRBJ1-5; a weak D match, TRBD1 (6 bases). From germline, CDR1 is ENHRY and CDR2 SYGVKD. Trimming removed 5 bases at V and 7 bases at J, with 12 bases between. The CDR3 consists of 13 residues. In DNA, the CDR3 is TGTGCCATCAGTACAGGGCCGGGGCAGCCCCAGCATTTT. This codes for CAISTGPGQPQHF.

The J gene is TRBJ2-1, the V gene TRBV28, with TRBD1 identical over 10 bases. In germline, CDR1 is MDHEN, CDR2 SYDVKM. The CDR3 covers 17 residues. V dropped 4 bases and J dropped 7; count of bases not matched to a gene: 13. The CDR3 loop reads CASSSKTPGQGYNEQFF. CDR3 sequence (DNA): TGTGCCAGCAGTTCTAAAACACCGGGACAGGGGTATAATGAGCAGTTCTTC.

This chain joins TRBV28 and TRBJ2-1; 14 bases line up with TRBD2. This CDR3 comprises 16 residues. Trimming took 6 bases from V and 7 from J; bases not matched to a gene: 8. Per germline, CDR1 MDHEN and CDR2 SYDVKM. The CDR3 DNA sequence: TGTGCCAGCAGAACCGTCGGGACTAGCGGGAGAAATGAGCAGTTCTTC. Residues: CASRTVGTSGRNEQFF.